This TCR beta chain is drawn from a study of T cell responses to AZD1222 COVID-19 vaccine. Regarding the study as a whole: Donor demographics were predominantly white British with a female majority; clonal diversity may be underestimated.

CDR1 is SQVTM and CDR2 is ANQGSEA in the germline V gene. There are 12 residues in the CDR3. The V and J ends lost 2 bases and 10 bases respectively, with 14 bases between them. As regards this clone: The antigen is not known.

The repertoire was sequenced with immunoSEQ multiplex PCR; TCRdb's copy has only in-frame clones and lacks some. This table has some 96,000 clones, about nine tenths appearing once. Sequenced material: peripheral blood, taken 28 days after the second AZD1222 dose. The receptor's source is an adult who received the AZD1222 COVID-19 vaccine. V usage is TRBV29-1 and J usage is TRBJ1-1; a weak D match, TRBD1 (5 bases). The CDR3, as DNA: TGCAGCGTTGAAAATGGACATGGAGGAGCTTTCTTT. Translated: CSVENGHGGAFF.